This T cell receptor beta chain was identified during a study of CD8+ T cells in alopecia areata. Study outcomes and limitations: Tofacitinib significantly reduced both scalp clonality and expanded CD8+ clones among the top 100.

Treatment defined: oral pan-JAK inhibitor, 5-10 mg twice daily. Sequencing relied on a cDNA template that was reverse transcribed from extracted RNA. Only in-frame clones appear in the TCRdb table, and some are missing; sequencing was by immunoSEQ multiplex PCR. Of fewer than 250,000 clones listed, over 60% are singletons. A few counts support this clone. Its target is not known. The sequence came from a human donor with alopecia areata. The source was CD4+ T cells sorted from blood, collected at week 4, from a patient treated with tofacitinib.

This chain's CDR3 is CASSLTGLGETQYF. As DNA, the CDR3 is TGTGCCAGCAGCTTAACCGGGCTCGGGGAGACCCAGTACTTC. The chain is built from TRBV7-3 and TRBJ2-5; D gene ambiguous. CDR1 is SGHTA and CDR2 is FQGTGA in the germline V gene. The CDR3 length is 14 residues. Trimming took off 0 bases at V and 5 bases at J, with 10 bases between the two ends.